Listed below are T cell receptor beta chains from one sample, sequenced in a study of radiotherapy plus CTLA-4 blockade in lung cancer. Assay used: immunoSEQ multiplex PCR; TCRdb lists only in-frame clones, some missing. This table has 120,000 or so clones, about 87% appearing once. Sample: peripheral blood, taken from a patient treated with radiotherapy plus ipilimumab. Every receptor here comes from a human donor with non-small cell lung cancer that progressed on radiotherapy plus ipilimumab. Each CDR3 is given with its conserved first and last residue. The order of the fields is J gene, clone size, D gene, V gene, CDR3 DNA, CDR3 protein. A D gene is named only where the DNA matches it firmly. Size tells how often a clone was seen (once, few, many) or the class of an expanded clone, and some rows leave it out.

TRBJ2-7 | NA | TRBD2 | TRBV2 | TGTGCCAGCAGCTCACTAGCGGGAGGGCGGGACGAGCAGTACTTC | CASSSLAGGRDEQYF
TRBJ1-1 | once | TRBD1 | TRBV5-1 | TGCGCCAGCAGCTTTACAGGGGGCCGAGGGACTGAAGCTTCCTTT | CASSFTGGRGTEASF
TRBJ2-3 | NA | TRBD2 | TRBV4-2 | TGTGCCAGCAGCCAAGACCCCGCGGGAGGAGATACGCAGTATTTT | CASSQDPAGGDTQYF
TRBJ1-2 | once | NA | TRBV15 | TGTGCCACCAGCAGAGACCCAGGGACGGTTTATGGAGGCTACACCTTC | CATSRDPGTVYGGYTF
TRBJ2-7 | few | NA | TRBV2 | TGTGCCAGCAGAGCTTCCTTTAGCTCCTACGAGCAGTACTTC | CASRASFSSYEQYF
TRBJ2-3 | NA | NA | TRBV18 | TGTGCCAGCTCAGGGGGTCGAGGAGATACGCAGTATTTT | CASSGGRGDTQYF
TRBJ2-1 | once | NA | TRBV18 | TGTGCCAGCTCACCAATCTCACTAGGCCCGTACAATGAGCAGTTCTTC | CASSPISLGPYNEQFF
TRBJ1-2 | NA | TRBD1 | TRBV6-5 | TGTGCCAGCAGTCGACAGGGGAGAGGCGGCTACACCTTC | CASSRQGRGGYTF
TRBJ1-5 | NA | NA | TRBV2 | TGTGCCAGCAGTGAAGCTCCCAACAGGGCTTCAGGCAATCAGCCCCAGCATTTT | CASSEAPNRASGNQPQHF
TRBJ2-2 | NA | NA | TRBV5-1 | TGCGCCAGCAGCTTGGGCGGGGTGAACACCGGGGAGCTGTTTTTT | CASSLGGVNTGELFF
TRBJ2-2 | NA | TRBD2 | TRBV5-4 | TGTGCCAGCAGCCTCTCGGTGGGAGGGCCTTCGTCCGGGGAGCTGTTTTTT | CASSLSVGGPSSGELFF
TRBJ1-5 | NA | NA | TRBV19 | TGTGCCAGTAGTAGGGTGTGGCAGCCCCAGCATTTT | CASSRVWQPQHF
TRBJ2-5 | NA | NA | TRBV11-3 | TGTGCCAGCAGGACCGACAAGAAGGAGACCCAGTACTTC | CASRTDKKETQYF
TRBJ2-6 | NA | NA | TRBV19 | TGTGCCAGTAGTATCGATGAGTCTGGGGCCAACGTCCTGACTTTC | CASSIDESGANVLTF
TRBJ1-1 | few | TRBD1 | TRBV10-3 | TGTGCCATCAGGGGACAGGGGGCGGCCACTGAAGCTTTCTTT | CAIRGQGAATEAFF
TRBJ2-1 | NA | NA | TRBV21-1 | TGTGCCAGCAGCAAGGTCGGACCCAGGGAATACAATGAGCAGTTCTTC | CASSKVGPREYNEQFF
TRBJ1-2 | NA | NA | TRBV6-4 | TGTGCCAGCAGTGACCCATTCAATGTTCAGGGGCGACTCCCATCTCTCACCAACTATGGCTACACCTTC | CASSDPFNVQGRLPSLTNYGYTF
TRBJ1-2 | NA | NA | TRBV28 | TGTGCCAGCAGTTTGGGGAGGAGCAATTCCTATGGCTACACCTTC | CASSLGRSNSYGYTF
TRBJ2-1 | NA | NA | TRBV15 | TGTGCCACCAGCTCCCACCGGGCTAGAAGCAATGAGCAGTTCTTC | CATSSHRARSNEQFF
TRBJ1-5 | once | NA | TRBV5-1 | TGCGCCAGCAGCCTGAGGGGAGATAGCAATCAGCCCCAGCATTTT | CASSLRGDSNQPQHF
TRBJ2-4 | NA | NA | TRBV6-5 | TGTGCCAGCAGCCCCGACTTCCCGGCCAAAAACATTCAGTACTTC | CASSPDFPAKNIQYF
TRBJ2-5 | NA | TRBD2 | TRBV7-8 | TGTGCCAGCAGCTTAAGGACTACTAGCGGGGCGGGGAAAGAGACCCAGTACTTC | CASSLRTTSGAGKETQYF
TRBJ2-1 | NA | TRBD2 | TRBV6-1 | TGTGCCAGCAGCCCAGCGGGAGTGGGGGGGGATGTGCAGTTCTTC | CASSPAGVGGDVQFF
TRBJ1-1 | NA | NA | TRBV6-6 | TGTGCCAGCAGTGATAGGGGTTGGACTGAAGCTTTCTTT | CASSDRGWTEAFF
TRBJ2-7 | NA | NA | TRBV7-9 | TGTGCCAGCAGCTTAGCATCTAGCTTTTGGGAACAGTACTTC | CASSLASSFWEQYF
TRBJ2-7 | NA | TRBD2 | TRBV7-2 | TGTGCCAGCAGCTTATCCGGGACTAGCGGGACCTACGAGCAGTACTTC | CASSLSGTSGTYEQYF
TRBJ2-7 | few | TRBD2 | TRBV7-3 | TGTGCCAGCAGCCCGCGGCTAGCGGGACCCGACGAGCAGTACTTC | CASSPRLAGPDEQYF
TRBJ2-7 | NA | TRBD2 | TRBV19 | TGTGCCAGTAGTATGCGGCTAGCGGGAGGAGCCTTGCCAAACTACGAGCAGTACTTC | CASSMRLAGGALPNYEQYF
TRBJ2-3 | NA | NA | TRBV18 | TGTGCCAGCTCACCCCGGGCAGGAGCGCCAGATACGCAGTATTTT | CASSPRAGAPDTQYF
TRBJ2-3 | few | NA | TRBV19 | TGTGCCAGTAGTATAGAGTTCAGCTTGACTAGCACAGATACGCAGTATTTT | CASSIEFSLTSTDTQYF
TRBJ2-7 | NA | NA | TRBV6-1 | TGTGCCAGCACCGCGGGAGGACAGGGCTCCTACGAGCAGTACTTC | CASTAGGQGSYEQYF
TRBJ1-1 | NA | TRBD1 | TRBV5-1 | TGCGCCAGCAGCCCCGGGACAGGGGTAAGCACTGAAGCTTTCTTT | CASSPGTGVSTEAFF
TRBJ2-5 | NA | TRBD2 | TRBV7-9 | TGTGCCAGCAGTTTTAGCGGGAGGGAGACCCAGTACTTC | CASSFSGRETQYF
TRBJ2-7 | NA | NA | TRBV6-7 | TGTGCCAGCAGTTACGTAGCGGCAACCTACGAGCAGTACTTC | CASSYVAATYEQYF
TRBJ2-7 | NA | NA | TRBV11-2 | TGTGCCAGCAGCTTTACAGGGTCCTACGAGCAGTACTTC | CASSFTGSYEQYF
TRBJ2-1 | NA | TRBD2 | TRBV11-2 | TGTGCCAGCAGCGCGGGGGGTAGCGGTACCTACAATGAGCAGTTCTTC | CASSAGGSGTYNEQFF
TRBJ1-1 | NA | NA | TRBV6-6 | TGTGCCAGCGGAATGGGCACTGAAGCTTTCTTT | CASGMGTEAFF
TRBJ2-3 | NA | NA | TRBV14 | TGTGCCAGCAGCCCCCAGAGCACAGATACGCAGTATTTT | CASSPQSTDTQYF
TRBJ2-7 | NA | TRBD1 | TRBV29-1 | TGCAGCGTTAGGCGAGGACAGGCCGGGGAGCAGTACTTC | CSVRRGQAGEQYF
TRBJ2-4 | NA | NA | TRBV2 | TGTGCCAGCAGCCCTACGGGAGTCCCAAACATTCAGTACTTC | CASSPTGVPNIQYF
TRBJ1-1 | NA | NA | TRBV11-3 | TGTGCCAGCAGCTTTAAGGGTGACACTGAAGCTTTCTTT | CASSFKGDTEAFF
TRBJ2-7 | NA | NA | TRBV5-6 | TGTGCCAGCAGCCCGACTAATTCCCACGAGCAGTACTTC | CASSPTNSHEQYF
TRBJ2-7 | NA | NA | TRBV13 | TGTGCCAGCAGCGCCGGACCTTACGAGCAGTACTTC | CASSAGPYEQYF
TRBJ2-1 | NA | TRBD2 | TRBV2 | TGTGCCAGCAGTTACGGGACTATTAATGAGCAGTTCTTC | CASSYGTINEQFF
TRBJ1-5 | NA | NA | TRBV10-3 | TGTGCCATCAGTGAGGAAGGGAGAATCCAGCCCCAGCATTTT | CAISEEGRIQPQHF
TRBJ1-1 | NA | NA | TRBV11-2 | TGTGCCAGCAGCCCCGACAGATTAAACACTGAAGCTTTCTTT | CASSPDRLNTEAFF
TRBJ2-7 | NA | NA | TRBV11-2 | TGTGCCAGCAGCTTAGTAGGGGGGACGGCCTACGAGCAGTACTTC | CASSLVGGTAYEQYF
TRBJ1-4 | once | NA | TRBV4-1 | TGCGCCAGCAGCCCTGGGAGCTATAATGAAAAACTGTTTTTT | CASSPGSYNEKLFF
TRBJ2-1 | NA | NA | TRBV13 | TGTGCCAGCAGCTTCAGCGGAGGGGTGCATGAGCAGTTCTTC | CASSFSGGVHEQFF
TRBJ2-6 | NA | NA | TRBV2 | TGTGCCAGCAGTGCTCAAAGGGCCAACGTCCTGACTTTC | CASSAQRANVLTF
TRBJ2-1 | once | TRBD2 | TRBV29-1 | TGCAGCGTGCCCAGAGCGGGAGTCTCCTACAATGAGCAGTTCTTC | CSVPRAGVSYNEQFF
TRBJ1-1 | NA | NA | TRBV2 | TGTGCCAGCCGAGGGGTCTCCACCGAAGCTTTCTTT | CASRGVSTEAFF
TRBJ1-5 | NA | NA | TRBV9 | TGTGCCAGCAGCCGGGCAGGGGATCAGCCCCAGCATTTT | CASSRAGDQPQHF